These 24 T cell receptor beta chains originate from one sample sequenced in a study of blood T cell repertoires in COVID-19. The repertoire was sequenced with immunoSEQ multiplex PCR; TCRdb's copy has only in-frame clones and lacks some. Of more than 250,000 clones in the sample, 92% were seen once. Sequences were obtained from PBMCs or T cells enriched from blood (not recorded which). Source of these receptors: a woman aged 25 to 45 who had recovered from COVID-19.

The gene calls are TRBV12-3 or TRBV12-4 and TRBJ1-3; D ambiguous. The CDR3 has 13 amino acids. The germline V and J ends were trimmed by 6 bases and 4 bases, with 10 bases remaining between them. In DNA, the CDR3 is TGTGCCAGCAGCGACATGGCCGGAAACACCATATATTTT. Protein sequence: CASSDMAGNTIYF.

This clone was seen a few times. Distinct nucleotide sequences in the sample also encode this CDR3. This chain connects TRBV2 to TRBJ2-5, with D possibly matching TRBD1 (5 bases). CDR3 length: 12 residues. Germline CDR1 and CDR2: SNHLY and FYNNEI. The V gene lost 4 bases and the J gene lost 2 bases, with 5 bases spanning the gap. The CDR3 DNA reads as TGTGCCAGCAGTGGACAGCAAGAGACCCAGTACTTC. Protein product: CASSGQQETQYF.

This clone occurred a few times. This chain joins TRBV15 and TRBJ1-1; TRBD1 might be the D (5 bases). V lost 4 bases and J lost 5, with 14 bases in between. The CDR3 covers 14 residues. Germline V lookup: CDR1 LNHNV, CDR2 YYDKDF (reference sequence). CDR3 DNA: TGTGCCACCAGCACCGGCGGGGGATGGACTGAAGCTTTCTTT. Amino acid sequence: CATSTGGGWTEAFF.

In its sample, this clone was seen once. V is TRBV27 and J is TRBJ2-5, with 13 bases that match TRBD2. Germline V gives CDR1 MNHEY, CDR2 SMNVEV (reference sequence). The junction had 2 bases not matched to a gene; V was cut back by 1 base and J by 0 bases. This CDR3 has 17 amino acids. The chain's CDR3 is CASSLWGLAGNQETQYF. The DNA for the CDR3 is TGTGCCAGCAGTTTATGGGGACTAGCGGGAAACCAAGAGACCCAGTACTTC.

The chain uses TRBV5-6 and TRBJ1-1; 10 bases map to TRBD1. The germline gives CDR1 SGHDT, CDR2 YYEEEE. V shed 4 bases, J shed 1 base, and the junction held 4 bases outside the gene matches. The CDR3 length is 15 residues. The CDR3 loop reads CASSERDRGNTEAFF. The CDR3 DNA reads TGTGCCAGCAGCGAACGGGACAGGGGGAACACTGAAGCTTTCTTT.

The rearrangement links TRBV9 to TRBJ2-7; 7 positions match TRBD2. With 0 bases clipped from V and 6 bases from J, the junction kept 9 bases outside the gene matches. Germline assignment: CDR1 SGDLS and CDR2 YYNGEE. CDR3 length equals 15 residues. CDR3 protein: CASSVGGSEGSEQYF. The CDR3 DNA is TGTGCCAGCAGCGTAGGCGGGAGCGAGGGGAGCGAGCAGTACTTC. Combining the CDR3 with reference TRBV9 and TRBJ2-7 gives the whole variable domain DSGVTQTPKHLITATGQRVTLRCSPRSGDLSVYWYQQSLDQGLQFLIQYYNGEERAKGNILERFSAQQFPDLHSELNLSSLELGDSALYFCASSVGGSEGSEQYFGPGTRLTVT.

The chain is built from TRBV4-2 and TRBJ2-7; TRBD2 aligns across 8 bases. J lost 7 bases, V lost 3 bases, and 14 bases had no gene match. This CDR3 region has 16 residues. Germline lookup yields CDR1 LGHNA and CDR2 YNFKEQ. The CDR3 DNA follows: TGTGCCAGCAGCCACGGGACTAGTGGTAGACTACGGGAGCAGTACTTC. Amino acid sequence: CASSHGTSGRLREQYF.

Only a few counts were recorded for this clone. V usage is TRBV7-3 and J usage is TRBJ2-2, with TRBD1 matching 8 bases. CDR1 is SGHTA, CDR2 FQGTGA, per germline. V was clipped by 2 bases and J by 2 bases; unmatched bases: 1. This CDR3 comprises 15 residues. CDR3 sequence (DNA): TGTGCCAGCAGCTTAGGGACAGGCAACACCGGGGAGCTGTTTTTT. Translation: CASSLGTGNTGELFF. Drawing the rest from reference TRBV7-3 and TRBJ2-2, the complete variable domain is GAGVSQTPSNKVTEKGKYVELRCDPISGHTALYWYRQSLGQGPEFLIYFQGTGAADDSGLPNDRFFAVRPEGSVSTLKIQRTERGDSAVYLCASSLGTGNTGELFFGEGSRLTVL.

The chain employs TRBV5-5 and TRBJ1-1, with a possible D match to TRBD1 (5 bases). CDR3 length equals 12 residues. With 0 bases removed from V and 7 bases from J, the gap between germline ends came to 7 bases. In germline, CDR1 is SGHKS, CDR2 YYEKEE (reference sequence). CDR3 bases: TGTGCCAGCAGCTTGGGAGACAGTGAAGCTTTCTTT. Translated, it gives CASSLGDSEAFF.

This clone was seen only a few times. V and J are TRBV11-1 and TRBJ2-1, with a possible D match to TRBD2 (6 bases). CDR1 is SGHAT and CDR2 is FQDESV in the germline V gene (reference sequence). With 5 bases removed from V and 2 bases from J, the gap between germline ends came to 10 bases. The CDR3 runs 14 residues. CDR3 protein: CASSPRLAYNEQFF. The CDR3, as DNA: TGTGCCAGCAGCCCAAGACTAGCCTACAATGAGCAGTTCTTC.

This rearrangement joins TRBV28 to TRBJ1-1, with D maybe TRBD1 (5 bases). Germline V lookup: CDR1 MDHEN, CDR2 SYDVKM. This CDR3 has 13 residues. Between the trimmed V and J ends, which lost 2 bases and 6 bases, there was a span of 10 bases. For the CDR3, the DNA is TGTGCCAGCAGTTTACAGGGATCCTCTGAAGCTTTCTTT. Translated: CASSLQGSSEAFF.

The chain joins TRBV24-1 to TRBJ2-5, with TRBD1 matching over 9 bases. Looked up from germline, CDR1 is KGHDR and CDR2 is SFDVKD. The junction had 6 bases not matched to a gene; V was cut back by 0 bases and J by 2 bases. CDR3 length equals 17 residues. In nucleotides, the CDR3 is TGTGCCACCAGTGATTTGGGGACAGGGTCCCTTCAAGAGACCCAGTACTTC. This translates into CATSDLGTGSLQETQYF.

The V gene is TRBV5-1, the J gene TRBJ2-3; no reliable D call. Germline loops: CDR1 SGHRS, CDR2 YFSETQ. Trimming shortened V by 5 bases and J by 1 base, and 17 bases separated the two germline ends. The CDR3 contains 16 residues. The CDR3 spells CASRSANSWGTDTQYF. For the CDR3, the DNA is TGCGCCAGCAGGTCGGCTAATAGCTGGGGCACAGATACGCAGTATTTT.

The genes are TRBV19 and TRBJ1-3, with TRBD1 matching 7 bases. With 9 bases clipped from V and 2 bases from J, the junction kept 7 bases outside the gene matches. This CDR3 spans 14 amino acids. CDR1 LNHDA and CDR2 SQIVND come from the germline V gene (reference sequence). The CDR3 nucleotides read TGTGCCAGCAAACGACAGGGTACTGGAAACACCATATATTTT. It specifies CASKRQGTGNTIYF.

The chain links TRBV5-6 to TRBJ2-7; a weak D match, TRBD1 (6 bases). The CDR3 consists of 13 residues. The V gene's germline CDR1 is SGHDT and CDR2 YYEEEE. V lost 4 bases, J lost 2 bases, and 10 bases lay in between. Written as DNA, the CDR3 is TGTGCCAGCAGCCGGACAGCGACCTACGAGCAGTACTTC. It codes for CASSRTATYEQYF.

The CDR3, as DNA: TGCAGCGTGCGGGAACTAGCGGGAAGCACAGATACGCAGTATTTT. Amino acid sequence: CSVRELAGSTDTQYF. The genes are TRBV29-1 and TRBJ2-3; the match to TRBD2 covers 10 bases. V lost 6 bases and J lost 0; bases outside the gene matches: 6. The V gene's germline CDR1 is SQVTM and CDR2 ANQGSEA. The CDR3 covers 15 residues.

The genes are TRBV10-3 and TRBJ1-1, with D possibly being TRBD1 (5 bases). The CDR3 loop spans 12 amino acids. Trimming took 4 bases from V and 4 from J, leaving 7 bases between them. From germline, CDR1 is ENHRY and CDR2 SYGVKD. In DNA, the CDR3 is TGTGCCATCAGTGTTGGGGCCACTGAAGCTTTCTTT. This translates into CAISVGATEAFF.

This rearrangement joins TRBV25-1 to TRBJ1-4, with D hard to call. The CDR3 has 17 amino acids. The germline CDR1 and CDR2 sequences are MGHDK and SYGVNS. V dropped 1 base and J dropped 7 bases, with 19 bases sitting between them. CDR3 loop: CASSESGRPSRSEKLFF. For the CDR3, the DNA is TGTGCCAGCAGTGAATCGGGGAGACCTAGTAGGAGTGAAAAACTGTTTTTT. The full variable domain, with the rest looked up from reference TRBV25-1 and TRBJ1-4, is EADIYQTPRYLVIGTGKKITLECSQTMGHDKMYWYQQDPGMELHLIHYSYGVNSTEKGDLSSESTVSRIRTEHFPLTLESARPSHTSQYLCASSESGRPSRSEKLFFGSGTQLSVL.

This chain links TRBV2 with TRBJ1-1; possibly TRBD1 for D (6 bases). Trimming cost V 3 bases and J 10 bases, with 27 bases left between them. CDR3 length: 17 residues. CDR1 is SNHLY, CDR2 FYNNEI, per germline. Here the CDR3 reads CASSDLQGPFFTPVAFF. For the CDR3, the DNA is TGTGCCAGCAGTGACCTACAGGGACCTTTTTTCACCCCTGTAGCTTTCTTT.

The rearrangement joins TRBV5-1 to TRBJ1-2; 7 bases align to TRBD1. The CDR3 is 13 residues long. J gave up 4 bases and V 5 bases, and 5 bases lay outside the gene matches. Germline lookup yields CDR1 SGHRS and CDR2 YFSETQ. As DNA, the CDR3 is TGCGCCAGCAGAGGGGACAGCCTCTATGGCTACACCTTC. Translated: CASRGDSLYGYTF.

The gene calls are TRBV2 and TRBJ1-3, with D perhaps matching TRBD1 (6 bases). The CDR3 length is 16 residues. V lost 5 bases, J lost 2 bases, and 16 bases lay in between. Germline lookup yields CDR1 SNHLY and CDR2 FYNNEI. CDR3 nucleotide sequence: TGTGCCAGCAGTCCCCAATCCTACAGGGCTGGAAACACCATATATTTT. It codes for CASSPQSYRAGNTIYF.

The rearrangement links TRBV5-6 to TRBJ2-1; D not resolved. The CDR3 contains 16 residues. V was pared by 0 bases and J by 0 bases, with 10 bases between. Looked up from germline, CDR1 is SGHDT and CDR2 is YYEEEE. CDR3 protein: CASSLDISPSYNEQFF. As DNA, the CDR3 is TGTGCCAGCAGCTTGGATATCTCCCCCTCCTACAATGAGCAGTTCTTC.

The V and J genes are TRBV3-1 (or the pseudogene TRBV3-2) and TRBJ1-6, with D hard to call. Deletions cut 3 bases from V and 13 bases from J, with 7 bases between. There are 11 residues in the CDR3. Looked up from germline, CDR1 is LGHDT and CDR2 is YNNKEL (reference sequence). CDR3 DNA: TGTGCCAGCAGCCAGATCGGGCCCCTCCACTTT. It is translated as CASSQIGPLHF.

The chain uses TRBV30 and TRBJ1-1; TRBD1 is a possible D gene (5 bases). The ends were cut back, 2 bases at V and 6 bases at J, with 13 bases in the middle. Germline loops: CDR1 GTSNPN, CDR2 SVGIG (reference sequence). The CDR3 has 13 amino acids. Here the CDR3 DNA reads TGTGCCTGGAGTCGTGGGGGGTGGTCTGAAGCTTTCTTT. Translation: CAWSRGGWSEAFF.